This is a list of T cell receptor beta chains from one sample in a study of shared clonotypes between healthy human individuals. Clones were read by immunoSEQ multiplex PCR, and TCRdb kept only the in-frame ones, dropping some. The sample yields 1,100,000 or so clones, 75% to 85% seen once. Sequences were obtained from memory CD4+ T cells from PBMCs. The receptors originated from a young man in good health. Some clones in this sample may be carry-over from other donors' samples. The CDR3 runs from the conserved cysteine through the conserved F or W. D genes are given only for firm matches. Where a row states a size, it is once, few, many or the class of an expanded clone; other rows omit it.

v_call	j_call	d_call	clone_size	cdr3_aa	cdr3_nt
TRBV7-9	TRBJ2-2	TRBD2	.	CASSLAWTSGRSITGELFF	TGTGCCAGCAGCTTAGCTTGGACTAGCGGGAGGTCGATCACCGGGGAGCTGTTTTTT
TRBV5-4	TRBJ2-2	TRBD1	.	CASSSGQGFFTGELFF	TGTGCCAGCAGCTCCGGACAGGGCTTTTTCACCGGGGAGCTGTTTTTT
TRBV29-1	TRBJ2-3	TRBD2	.	CSAEIGRADTQYF	TGCAGCGCTGAAATAGGGAGGGCAGATACGCAGTATTTT
TRBV6-5	TRBJ1-2	.	.	CASREGNYGYTF	TGTGCCAGCAGGGAGGGTAACTATGGCTACACCTTC
TRBV7-9	TRBJ1-4	.	.	CASSSTKGFPWEKLFF	TGTGCCAGCAGCTCGACTAAGGGTTTCCCTTGGGAAAAACTGTTTTTT
TRBV27	TRBJ2-1	.	.	CASSDKLGSYNEQFF	TGTGCCAGCAGCGATAAACTGGGGTCCTACAATGAGCAGTTCTTC
TRBV19	TRBJ1-2	.	once	CASSANSYTF	TGTGCCAGTAGTGCCAACAGCTACACCTTC
TRBV11-2	TRBJ2-7	.	.	CASSFVPEGEQYF	TGTGCCAGCAGCTTCGTACCCGAGGGGGAGCAGTACTTC
TRBV7-9	TRBJ1-2	.	.	CASSSGGGHYGYTF	TGTGCCAGCAGCTCGGGCGGAGGTCACTATGGCTACACCTTC
TRBV6-4	TRBJ2-5	TRBD2	.	CASSGRPGTTKQETQYF	TGTGCCAGCAGTGGCCGACCGGGGACTACAAAGCAAGAGACCCAGTACTTC
TRBV29-1	TRBJ1-1	.	.	CSVAARTTEAFF	TGCAGCGTTGCGGCCAGAACCACTGAAGCTTTCTTT
TRBV5-1	TRBJ2-5	TRBD1	.	CASSEGQTLETQYF	TGCGCCAGCAGCGAGGGACAGACGCTGGAGACCCAGTACTTC
TRBV7-2	TRBJ2-7	.	once	CASSFAGVLSEQYF	TGTGCCAGCAGCTTCGCCGGTGTATTGAGTGAGCAGTACTTC
TRBV6-6	TRBJ2-5	.	.	CASSYRDETQYF	TGTGCCAGCAGTTACAGGGACGAGACCCAGTACTTC
TRBV9	TRBJ1-3	.	.	CASSPRPTGTDQRNTIYF	TGTGCCAGCAGCCCCAGACCAACCGGGACGGACCAGCGAAACACCATATATTTT
TRBV25-1	TRBJ2-4	TRBD1	.	CASRPTGVDIQYF	TGTGCCAGCCGACCGACAGGGGTGGACATTCAGTACTTC
TRBV5-1	TRBJ2-7	.	.	CASSLGETIMQYF	TGCGCCAGCAGCCTAGGAGAAACTATCATGCAGTACTTC
TRBV19	TRBJ1-2	.	.	CASSITADTNYGYTF	TGTGCCAGTAGTATTACGGCAGACACTAACTATGGCTACACCTTC
TRBV28	TRBJ1-5	TRBD1	.	CAAGTGNQPQHF	TGTGCTGCCGGGACAGGTAATCAGCCCCAGCATTTT
TRBV5-1	TRBJ2-1	.	.	CASSLAATGEQFF	TGCGCCAGCAGCTTGGCAGCGACTGGGGAGCAGTTCTTC
TRBV4-2	TRBJ2-7	TRBD1	.	CASSQTGQVGYEQYF	TGTGCCAGCAGCCAAACCGGACAGGTAGGCTACGAGCAGTACTTC
TRBV4-1	TRBJ2-6	.	.	CASSNEGQGLSGANVLTF	TGCGCCAGCAGCAACGAGGGGCAGGGTTTATCTGGGGCCAACGTCCTGACTTTC
TRBV6-1	TRBJ2-3	TRBD1	.	CASSEYWDRDTDTQYF	TGTGCCAGCAGTGAATATTGGGACAGGGACACAGATACGCAGTATTTT
TRBV18	TRBJ1-5	.	.	CASSPEQGAQPQHF	TGTGCCAGCTCACCAGAACAGGGAGCACAGCCCCAGCATTTT
TRBV2	TRBJ2-5	.	.	CASSEGLFGGTETQYF	TGTGCCAGCAGTGAAGGATTGTTTGGGGGCACCGAGACCCAGTACTTC
TRBV11-3	TRBJ2-7	.	.	CASSPSGNTYEQYF	TGTGCCAGCAGCCCCAGCGGTAATACCTACGAGCAGTACTTC
TRBV9	TRBJ2-2	.	few	CASSARDLNTGELFF	TGTGCCAGCAGCGCCCGGGACTTGAACACCGGGGAGCTGTTTTTT
TRBV5-1	TRBJ2-1	.	.	CASTRSYNEQFF	TGCGCCAGCACGAGGTCCTACAATGAGCAGTTCTTC
TRBV19	TRBJ1-4	.	.	CASSINRKPATNEKLFF	TGTGCCAGTAGTATAAACAGAAAGCCTGCAACTAATGAAAAACTGTTTTTT
TRBV19	TRBJ1-5	.	.	CASSIRWGAGQPQHF	TGTGCCAGTAGTATACGGTGGGGGGCTGGACAGCCCCAGCATTTT
TRBV28	TRBJ1-1	.	.	CASSSFGVSNTEAFF	TGTGCCAGCAGTTCCTTCGGAGTCTCGAACACTGAAGCTTTCTTT
TRBV7-6	TRBJ2-1	.	.	CASSQTGGGGSYNEQFF	TGTGCCAGCAGCCAAACCGGAGGGGGAGGCTCCTACAATGAGCAGTTCTTC
TRBV7-8	TRBJ2-3	TRBD2	.	CASSLGLAGNLPDTQYF	TGTGCCAGCAGCTTAGGACTAGCGGGTAATCTACCAGATACGCAGTATTTT
TRBV6-1	TRBJ1-2	.	.	CASRFSEGFGYTF	TGTGCCAGCAGATTCAGCGAGGGGTTTGGCTACACCTTC
TRBV7-2	TRBJ2-2	TRBD2	few	CASSPRWWAGDPGELFF	TGTGCCAGCAGCCCCCGGTGGTGGGCGGGAGATCCCGGGGAGCTGTTTTTT
TRBV5-1	TRBJ2-7	TRBD2	.	CASSPGLATAYEQYF	TGCGCCAGCAGCCCGGGACTAGCGACAGCCTACGAGCAGTACTTC
TRBV5-4	TRBJ2-5	.	.	CASSLARRAQETQYF	TGTGCCAGCAGCTTGGCCAGGAGAGCCCAAGAGACCCAGTACTTC
TRBV15	TRBJ1-2	.	.	CATSRVGQGPYGYTF	TGTGCCACCAGCAGAGTGGGCCAGGGGCCCTATGGCTACACCTTC